This is a list of T cell receptor beta chains from one sample in a study of Tregs in tolerant kidney transplant recipients. Here immunoSEQ multiplex PCR was the method, and the copy in TCRdb shows in-frame clones only, minus some. The table shows about 8,600 clones, with approximately 45% occurring only once. Their target antigens are unknown. The sample comprised CD4+ T cells from blood cultured with allogeneic cells. The source is a human donor in good health. Each CDR3 is given with its conserved first and last residue. The D gene is left open where the match is weak. Clone size is shown for a subset of rows, as once, few, many or a class of expanded clone.

d_call clone_size j_call v_call cdr3_aa cdr3_nt
- medium-sized TRBJ2-2 TRBV7-3 CASSLASRAGELFF TGTGCCAGCAGCTTGGCTAGCCGGGCCGGGGAGCTGTTTTTT
- - TRBJ2-3 TRBV6-5 CASRGHNTDTQYF TGTGCCAGCAGGGGACACAACACAGATACGCAGTATTTT
- few TRBJ2-1 TRBV4-1 CASSPTVGEQFF TGCGCCAGCAGCCCCACCGTGGGTGAGCAGTTCTTC
TRBD1 many TRBJ1-1 TRBV19 CASNRGTNTEAFF TGTGCCAGCAACAGGGGGACGAACACTGAAGCTTTCTTT
TRBD1 - TRBJ1-2 TRBV5-8 CASSLRPGQGYGYTF TGTGCCAGCAGCTTGCGACCGGGACAGGGCTATGGCTACACCTTC
- - TRBJ1-2 TRBV11-2 CASSFFRGIKERNGYTF TGTGCCAGCAGCTTCTTTAGGGGGATAAAGGAGCGGAATGGCTACACCTTC
- - TRBJ1-2 TRBV2 CASSTLGGRGGYTF TGTGCCAGCAGCACCCTAGGGGGGCGCGGAGGCTACACCTTC
TRBD2 once TRBJ2-7 TRBV7-2 CASSSIAGEAYEQYF TGTGCCAGCAGCTCGATAGCGGGAGAGGCCTACGAGCAGTACTTC
- - TRBJ2-5 TRBV27 CASSPSRDTEGGEETQYF TGTGCCAGCAGTCCAAGCCGGGACACAGAGGGTGGGGAAGAGACCCAGTACTTC
TRBD2 - TRBJ2-5 TRBV10-3 CATLRTSGSLETQYF TGTGCCACCCTACGGACTAGCGGGAGTCTAGAGACCCAGTACTTC